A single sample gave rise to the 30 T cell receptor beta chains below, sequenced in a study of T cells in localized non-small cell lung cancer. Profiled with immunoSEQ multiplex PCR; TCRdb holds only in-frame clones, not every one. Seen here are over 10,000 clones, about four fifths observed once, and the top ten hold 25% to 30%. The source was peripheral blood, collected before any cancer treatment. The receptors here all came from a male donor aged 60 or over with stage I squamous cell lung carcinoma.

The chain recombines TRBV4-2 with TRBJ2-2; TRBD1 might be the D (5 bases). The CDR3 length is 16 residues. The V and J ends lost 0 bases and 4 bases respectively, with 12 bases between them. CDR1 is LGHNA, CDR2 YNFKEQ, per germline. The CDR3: CASSQDRSGPTGELFF. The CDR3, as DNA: TGTGCCAGCAGCCAAGATCGGTCAGGGCCCACCGGGGAGCTGTTTTTT.

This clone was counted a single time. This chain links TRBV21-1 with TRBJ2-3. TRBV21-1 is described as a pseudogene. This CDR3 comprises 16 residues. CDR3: CASRVLQTRFTDTQYF. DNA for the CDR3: TGTGCCAGCCGCGTCCTACAAACCAGATTCACAGATACGCAGTATTTT.

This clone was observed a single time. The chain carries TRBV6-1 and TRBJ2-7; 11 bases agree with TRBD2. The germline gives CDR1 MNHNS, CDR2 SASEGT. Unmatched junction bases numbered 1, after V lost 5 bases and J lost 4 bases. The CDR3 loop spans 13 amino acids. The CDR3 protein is CASSLAGGYEQYF. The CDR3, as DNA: TGTGCCAGCAGTTTAGCGGGAGGGTACGAGCAGTACTTC.

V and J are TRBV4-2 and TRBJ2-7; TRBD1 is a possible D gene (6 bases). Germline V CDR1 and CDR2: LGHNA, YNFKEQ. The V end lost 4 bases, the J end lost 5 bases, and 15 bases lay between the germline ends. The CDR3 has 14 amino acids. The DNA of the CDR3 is TGTGCCAGCAGCCTGAATCAGGGGAACAACGAGCAGTACTTC. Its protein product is CASSLNQGNNEQYF.

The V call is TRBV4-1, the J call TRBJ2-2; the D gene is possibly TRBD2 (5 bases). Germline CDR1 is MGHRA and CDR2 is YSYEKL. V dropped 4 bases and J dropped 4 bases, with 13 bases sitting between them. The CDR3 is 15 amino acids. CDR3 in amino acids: CASSPPSGLTGELFF. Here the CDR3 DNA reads TGCGCCAGCAGCCCTCCGAGTGGACTCACCGGGGAGCTGTTTTTT.

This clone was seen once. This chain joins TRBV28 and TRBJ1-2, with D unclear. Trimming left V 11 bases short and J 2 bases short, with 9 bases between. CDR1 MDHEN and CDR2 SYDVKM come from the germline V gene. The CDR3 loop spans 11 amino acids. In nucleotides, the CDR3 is TGTGCCCTTGGCGGGAACTATGGCTACACCTTC. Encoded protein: CALGGNYGYTF.

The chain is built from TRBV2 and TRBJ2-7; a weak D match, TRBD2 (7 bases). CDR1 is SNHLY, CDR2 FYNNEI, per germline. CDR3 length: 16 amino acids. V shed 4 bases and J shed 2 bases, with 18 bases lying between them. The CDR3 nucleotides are TGTGCCAGCAGTGGGGCCGGGGGGCTTGGCCCCTACGAGCAGTACTTC. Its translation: CASSGAGGLGPYEQYF.

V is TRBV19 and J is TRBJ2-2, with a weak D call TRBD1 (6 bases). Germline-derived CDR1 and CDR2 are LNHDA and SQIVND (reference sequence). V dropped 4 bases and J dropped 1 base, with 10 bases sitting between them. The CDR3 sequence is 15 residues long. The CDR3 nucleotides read TGTGCCAGTAGTAACAGACAGGTGAACACCGGGGAGCTGTTTTTT. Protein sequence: CASSNRQVNTGELFF.

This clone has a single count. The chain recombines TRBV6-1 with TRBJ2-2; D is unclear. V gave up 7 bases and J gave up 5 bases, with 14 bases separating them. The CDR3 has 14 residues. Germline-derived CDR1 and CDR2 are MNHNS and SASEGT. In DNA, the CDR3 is TGTGCCAGCACCTCGTGGGGTGGGACCGGGGAGCTGTTTTTT. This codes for CASTSWGGTGELFF.

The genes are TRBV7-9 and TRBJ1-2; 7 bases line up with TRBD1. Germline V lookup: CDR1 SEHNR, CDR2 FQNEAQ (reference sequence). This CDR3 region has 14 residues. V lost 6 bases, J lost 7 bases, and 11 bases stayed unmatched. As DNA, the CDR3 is TGTGCCAGCAGGCGACAGGGCCTTCTAGGTGGCTACACCTTC. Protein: CASRRQGLLGGYTF.

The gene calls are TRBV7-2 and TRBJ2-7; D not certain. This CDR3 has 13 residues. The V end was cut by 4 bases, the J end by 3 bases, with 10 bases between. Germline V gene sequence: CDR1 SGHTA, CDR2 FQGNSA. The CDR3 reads CASSSAGLYEQYF. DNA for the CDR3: TGTGCCAGCAGCTCAGCCGGCCTCTACGAGCAGTACTTC. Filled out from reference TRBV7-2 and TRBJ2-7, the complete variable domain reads GAGVSQSPSNKVTEKGKDVELRCDPISGHTALYWYRQSLGQGLEFLIYFQGNSAPDKSGLPSDRFSAERTGGSVSTLTIQRTQQEDSAVYLCASSSAGLYEQYFGPGTRLTVT.

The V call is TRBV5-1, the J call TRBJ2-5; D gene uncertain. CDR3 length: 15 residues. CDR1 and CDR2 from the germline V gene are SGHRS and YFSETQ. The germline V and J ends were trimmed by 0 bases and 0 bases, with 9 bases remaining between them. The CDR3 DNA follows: TGCGCCAGCAGCTTGGGCTATCAGTACCAAGAGACCCAGTACTTC. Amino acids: CASSLGYQYQETQYF.

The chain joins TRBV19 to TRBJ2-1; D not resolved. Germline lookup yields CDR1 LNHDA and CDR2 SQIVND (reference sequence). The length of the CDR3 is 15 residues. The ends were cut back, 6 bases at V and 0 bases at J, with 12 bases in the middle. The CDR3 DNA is TGTGCCAGTAGCCCACCGGACCGCTCCTACAATGAGCAGTTCTTC. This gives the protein CASSPPDRSYNEQFF.

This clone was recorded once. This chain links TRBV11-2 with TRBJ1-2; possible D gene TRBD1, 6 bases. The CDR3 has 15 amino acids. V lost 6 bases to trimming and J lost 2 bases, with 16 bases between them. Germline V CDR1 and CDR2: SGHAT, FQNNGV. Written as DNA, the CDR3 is TGTGCCAGCAGTCTAACAGGGTTCGGGAACTATGGCTACACCTTC. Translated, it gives CASSLTGFGNYGYTF.

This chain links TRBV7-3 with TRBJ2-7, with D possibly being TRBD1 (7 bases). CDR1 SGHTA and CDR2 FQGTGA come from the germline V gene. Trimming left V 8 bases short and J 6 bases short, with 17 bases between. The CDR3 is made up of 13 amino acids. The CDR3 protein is CASGAGGGLEQYF. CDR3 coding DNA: TGTGCCAGCGGCGCCGGAGGGGGCCTCGAGCAGTACTTC.

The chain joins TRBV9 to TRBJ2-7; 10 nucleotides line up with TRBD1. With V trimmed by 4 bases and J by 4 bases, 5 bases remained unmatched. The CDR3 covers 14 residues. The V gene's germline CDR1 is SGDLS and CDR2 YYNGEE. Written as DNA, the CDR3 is TGTGCCAGCAGCCCGGGACAGGGGTTTTACGAGCAGTACTTC. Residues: CASSPGQGFYEQYF.

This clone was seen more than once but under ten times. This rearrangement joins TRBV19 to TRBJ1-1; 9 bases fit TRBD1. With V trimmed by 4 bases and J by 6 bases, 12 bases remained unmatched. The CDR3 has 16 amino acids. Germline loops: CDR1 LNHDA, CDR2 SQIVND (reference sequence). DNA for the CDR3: TGTGCCAGTAGTAGCCGGACAGGGGAAAGGGGGGCTGAAGCTTTCTTT. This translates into CASSSRTGERGAEAFF.

The CDR3 DNA reads as TGTGCCTGGAGTGTACTAAGGTCGAACACTGAAGCTTTCTTT. Amino acids: CAWSVLRSNTEAFF. The chain recombines TRBV30 with TRBJ1-1; the D is unclear. V shed 0 bases and J shed 1 base, with 9 bases lying between them. CDR1 and CDR2 (germline): GTSNPN, SVGIG (reference sequence). There are 14 residues in the CDR3.

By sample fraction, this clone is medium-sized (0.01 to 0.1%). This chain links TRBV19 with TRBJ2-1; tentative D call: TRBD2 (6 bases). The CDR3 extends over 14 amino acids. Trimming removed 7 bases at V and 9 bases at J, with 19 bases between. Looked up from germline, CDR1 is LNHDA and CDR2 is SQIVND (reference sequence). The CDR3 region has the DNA TGTGCCAGTACCTCAGTGGCTAGCGCTAGTGAGCAGTTCTTC. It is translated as CASTSVASASEQFF. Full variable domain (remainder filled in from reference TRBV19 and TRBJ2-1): DGGITQSPKYLFRKEGQNVTLSCEQNLNHDAMYWYRQDPGQGLRLIYYSQIVNDFQKGDIAEGYSVSREKKESFPLTVTSAQKNPTAFYLCASTSVASASEQFFGPGTRLTVL.

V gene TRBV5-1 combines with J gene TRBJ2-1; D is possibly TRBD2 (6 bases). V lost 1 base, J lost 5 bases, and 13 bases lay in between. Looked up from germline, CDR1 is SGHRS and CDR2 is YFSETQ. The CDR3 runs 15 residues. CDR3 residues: CASSLTVGGDNEQFF. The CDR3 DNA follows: TGCGCCAGCAGCTTGACGGTGGGAGGAGACAATGAGCAGTTCTTC. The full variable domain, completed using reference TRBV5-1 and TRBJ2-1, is KAGVTQTPRYLIKTRGQQVTLSCSPISGHRSVSWYQQTPGQGLQFLFEYFSETQRNKGNFPGRFSGRQFSNSRSEMNVSTLELGDSALYLCASSLTVGGDNEQFFGPGTRLTVL.

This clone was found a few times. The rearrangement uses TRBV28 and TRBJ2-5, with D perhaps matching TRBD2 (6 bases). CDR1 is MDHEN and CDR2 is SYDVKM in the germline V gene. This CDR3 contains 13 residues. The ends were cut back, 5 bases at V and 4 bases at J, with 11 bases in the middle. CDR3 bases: TGTGCCAGCAGTCCCCGGGAGTTAGAGACCCAGTACTTC. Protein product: CASSPRELETQYF. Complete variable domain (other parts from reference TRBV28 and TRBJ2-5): DVKVTQSSRYLVKRTGEKVFLECVQDMDHENMFWYRQDPGLGLRLIYFSYDVKMKEKGDIPEGYSVSREKKERFSLILESASTNQTSMYLCASSPRELETQYFGPGTRLLVL.

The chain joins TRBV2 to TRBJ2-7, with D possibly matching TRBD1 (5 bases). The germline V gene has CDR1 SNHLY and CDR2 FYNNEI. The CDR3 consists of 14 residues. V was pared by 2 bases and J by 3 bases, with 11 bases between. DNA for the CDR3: TGTGCCAGCAGTGAAAACGGCAGGGACTACGAGCAGTACTTC. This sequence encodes CASSENGRDYEQYF.

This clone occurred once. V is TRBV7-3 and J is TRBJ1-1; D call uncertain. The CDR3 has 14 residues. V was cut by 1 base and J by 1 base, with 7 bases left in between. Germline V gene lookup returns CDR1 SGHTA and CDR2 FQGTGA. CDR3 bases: TGTGCCAGCAGCTTAATAGGCGGGAACACTGAAGCTTTCTTT. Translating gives CASSLIGGNTEAFF.

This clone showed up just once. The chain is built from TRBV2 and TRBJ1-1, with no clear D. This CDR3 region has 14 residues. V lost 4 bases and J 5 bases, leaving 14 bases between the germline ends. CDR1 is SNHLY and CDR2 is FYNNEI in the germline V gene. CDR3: CASSVLGLWTEAFF. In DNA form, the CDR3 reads TGTGCCAGCAGTGTCCTGGGGTTATGGACTGAAGCTTTCTTT.

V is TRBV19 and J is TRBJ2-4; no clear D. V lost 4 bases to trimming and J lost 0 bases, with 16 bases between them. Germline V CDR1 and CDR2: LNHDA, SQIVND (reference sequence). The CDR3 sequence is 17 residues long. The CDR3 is CASSTYPPQKAKNIQYF. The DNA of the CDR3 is TGTGCCAGTAGTACATACCCCCCCCAGAAAGCCAAAAACATTCAGTACTTC.

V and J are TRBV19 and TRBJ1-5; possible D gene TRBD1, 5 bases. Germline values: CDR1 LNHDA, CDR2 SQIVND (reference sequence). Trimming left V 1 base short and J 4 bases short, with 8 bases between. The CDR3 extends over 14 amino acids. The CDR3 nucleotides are TGTGCCAGTAGTATAGGAGGGGAGAATCAGCCCCAGCATTTT. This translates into CASSIGGENQPQHF.

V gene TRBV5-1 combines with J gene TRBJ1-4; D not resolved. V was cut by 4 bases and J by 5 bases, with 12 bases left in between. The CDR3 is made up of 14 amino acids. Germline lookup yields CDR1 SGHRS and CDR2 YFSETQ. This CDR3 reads CASSPSRRNEKLFF. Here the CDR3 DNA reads TGCGCCAGCAGCCCGAGCAGGAGGAATGAAAAACTGTTTTTT.

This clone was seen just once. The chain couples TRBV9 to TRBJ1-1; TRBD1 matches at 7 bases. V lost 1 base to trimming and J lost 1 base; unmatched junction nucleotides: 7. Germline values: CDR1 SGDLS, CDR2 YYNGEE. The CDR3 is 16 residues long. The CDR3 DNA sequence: TGTGCCAGCAGCGTATCAGGGGGACAGAAGAACACTGAAGCTTTCTTT. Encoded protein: CASSVSGGQKNTEAFF.

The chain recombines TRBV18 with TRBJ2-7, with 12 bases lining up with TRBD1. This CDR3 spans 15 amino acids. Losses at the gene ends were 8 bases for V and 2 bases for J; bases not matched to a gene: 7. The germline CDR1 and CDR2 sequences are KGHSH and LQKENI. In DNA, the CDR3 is TGTGCCAGCCAACGTGGGACAGGGGGCCCCTACGAGCAGTACTTC. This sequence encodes CASQRGTGGPYEQYF.

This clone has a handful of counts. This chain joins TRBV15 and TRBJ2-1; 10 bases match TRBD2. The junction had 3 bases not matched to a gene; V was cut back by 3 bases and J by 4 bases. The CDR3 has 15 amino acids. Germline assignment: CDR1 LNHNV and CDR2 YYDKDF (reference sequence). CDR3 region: CATSSGTSEYNEQFF. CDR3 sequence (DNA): TGTGCCACCAGCAGCGGGACTAGCGAATACAATGAGCAGTTCTTC.